This T cell receptor (beta chain) was sequenced during a study of blood T cell repertoires in COVID-19. Germline CDR1 and CDR2: SGHRS and YFSETQ. The ends lost 4 bases at V and 8 bases at J; junction bases unmatched: 12. This CDR3 is built from 15 residues. Clones were sequenced by immunoSEQ multiplex PCR, and TCRdb holds only the in-frame ones, with some missing. The sample includes about 300,000 clones, 86% of them seen just once. The TCR comes from a man aged 30 to 45 who had recovered from COVID-19. The sequenced material came from PBMCs or T cells enriched from blood (not recorded which). The chain combines TRBV5-1 with TRBJ2-4, with TRBD1 matching over 7 bases. This CDR3 is CASSRGGAVQDIQYF. In nucleotides, the CDR3 is TGCGCCAGCAGCCGAGGGGGCGCGGTTCAAGACATTCAGTACTTC.